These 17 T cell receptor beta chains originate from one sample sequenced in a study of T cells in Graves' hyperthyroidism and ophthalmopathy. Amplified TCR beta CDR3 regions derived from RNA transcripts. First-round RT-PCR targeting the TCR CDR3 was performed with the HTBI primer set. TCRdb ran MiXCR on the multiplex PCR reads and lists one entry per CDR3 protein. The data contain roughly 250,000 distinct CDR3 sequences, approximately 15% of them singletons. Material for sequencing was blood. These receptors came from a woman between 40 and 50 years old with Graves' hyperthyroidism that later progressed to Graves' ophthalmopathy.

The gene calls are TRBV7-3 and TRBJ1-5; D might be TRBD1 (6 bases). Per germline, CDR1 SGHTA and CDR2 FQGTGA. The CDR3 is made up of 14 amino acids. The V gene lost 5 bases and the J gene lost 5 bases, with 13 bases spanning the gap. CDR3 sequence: CASSPGQTDQPQHF. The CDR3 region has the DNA TGTGCCAGCAGCCCCGGACAGACCGATCAGCCCCAGCATTTT.

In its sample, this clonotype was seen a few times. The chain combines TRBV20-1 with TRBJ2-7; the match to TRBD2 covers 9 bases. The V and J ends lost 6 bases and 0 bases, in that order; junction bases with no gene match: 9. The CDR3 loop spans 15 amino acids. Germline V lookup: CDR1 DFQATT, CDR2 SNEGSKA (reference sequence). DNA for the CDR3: TGCAGTGCCAAGTTGGGGACTAGCAGCTCCTACGAGCAGTACTTC. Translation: CSAKLGTSSSYEQYF.

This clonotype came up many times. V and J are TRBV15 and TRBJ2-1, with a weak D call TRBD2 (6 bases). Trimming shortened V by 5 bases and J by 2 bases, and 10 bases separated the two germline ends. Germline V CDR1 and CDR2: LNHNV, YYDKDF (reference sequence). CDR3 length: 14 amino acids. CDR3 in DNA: TGTGCCACCAGCGGCGGGAACCCCTACAATGAGCAGTTCTTC. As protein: CATSGGNPYNEQFF.

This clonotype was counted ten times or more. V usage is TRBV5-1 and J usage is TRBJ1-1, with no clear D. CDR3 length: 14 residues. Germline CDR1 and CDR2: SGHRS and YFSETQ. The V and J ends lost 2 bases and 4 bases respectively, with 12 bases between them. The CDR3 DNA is TGCGCCAGCAGCTTTAGGCAGGAGGGCACTGAAGCTTTCTTT. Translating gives CASSFRQEGTEAFF. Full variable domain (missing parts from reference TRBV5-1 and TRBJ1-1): KAGVTQTPRYLIKTRGQQVTLSCSPISGHRSVSWYQQTPGQGLQFLFEYFSETQRNKGNFPGRFSGRQFSNSRSEMNVSTLELGDSALYLCASSFRQEGTEAFFGQGTRLTVV.

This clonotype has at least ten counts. The CDR3 region is CASSSSGISTDTQYF. The CDR3 DNA is TGTGCCAGCAGCTCTAGCGGGATTAGCACAGATACGCAGTATTTT. The genes are TRBV7-3 and TRBJ2-3, with TRBD2 matching 9 bases. CDR1 and CDR2 from the germline V gene are SGHTA and FQGTGA. The J segment lost 0 bases and the V segment lost 4 bases, leaving 2 bases of the junction unmatched. The CDR3 runs 15 residues.

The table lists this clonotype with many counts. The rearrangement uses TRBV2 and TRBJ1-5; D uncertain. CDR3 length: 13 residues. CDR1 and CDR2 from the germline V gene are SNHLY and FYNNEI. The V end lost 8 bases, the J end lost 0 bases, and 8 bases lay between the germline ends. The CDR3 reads CASGAYSNQPQHF. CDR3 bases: TGTGCCAGCGGAGCTTATAGCAATCAGCCCCAGCATTTT.

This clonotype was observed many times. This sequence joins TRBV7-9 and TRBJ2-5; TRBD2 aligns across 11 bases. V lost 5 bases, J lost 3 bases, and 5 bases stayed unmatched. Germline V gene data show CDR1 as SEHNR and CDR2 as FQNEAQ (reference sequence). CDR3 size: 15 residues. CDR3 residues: CASSVGLAVEETQYF. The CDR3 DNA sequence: TGTGCCAGCAGCGTGGGACTAGCGGTCGAAGAGACCCAGTACTTC.

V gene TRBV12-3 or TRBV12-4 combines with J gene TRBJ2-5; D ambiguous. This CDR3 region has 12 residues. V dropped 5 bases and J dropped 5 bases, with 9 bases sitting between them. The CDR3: CASSETEETQYF. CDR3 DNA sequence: TGTGCCAGCAGTGAGACTGAGGAGACCCAGTACTTC.

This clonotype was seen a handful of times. In DNA, the CDR3 is TGTGCCAGCTCACCCACGGGACCGGGACTAGGGGGTCAGCCCCAGCATTTT. The encoded protein is CASSPTGPGLGGQPQHF. The chain combines TRBV18 with TRBJ1-5; maybe TRBD1 (6 bases). The CDR3 consists of 17 residues. V was trimmed by 3 bases and J by 6 bases, leaving 21 bases between them. Germline V lookup: CDR1 KGHSH, CDR2 LQKENI.

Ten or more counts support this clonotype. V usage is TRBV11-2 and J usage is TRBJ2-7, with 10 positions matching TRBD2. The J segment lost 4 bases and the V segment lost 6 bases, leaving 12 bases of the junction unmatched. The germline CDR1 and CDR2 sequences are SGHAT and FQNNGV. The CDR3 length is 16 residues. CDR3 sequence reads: CASSLPTSGESYEQYF. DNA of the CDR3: TGTGCCAGCAGTCTACCTACTAGCGGGGAGAGTTACGAGCAGTACTTC.

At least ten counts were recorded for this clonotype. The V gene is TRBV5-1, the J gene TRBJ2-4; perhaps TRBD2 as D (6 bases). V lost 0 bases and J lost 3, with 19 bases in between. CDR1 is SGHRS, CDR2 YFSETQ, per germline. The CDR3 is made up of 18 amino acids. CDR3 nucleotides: TGCGCCAGCAGCTTGGTAGGAAGTGGAGGGGATCTCAAAAACATTCAGTACTTC. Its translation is CASSLVGSGGDLKNIQYF.

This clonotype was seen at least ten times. The CDR3 spells CSVDLWGTYNEQFF. In DNA form, the CDR3 reads TGCAGCGTTGATCTTTGGGGGACCTACAATGAGCAGTTCTTC. The rearrangement uses TRBV29-1 and TRBJ2-1, with D possibly being TRBD1 or TRBD2 (5 bases each). Per the germline V gene, CDR1 is SQVTM and CDR2 is ANQGSEA. CDR3 length: 14 amino acids. The germline V and J ends were trimmed by 3 bases and 2 bases, with 11 bases remaining between them.

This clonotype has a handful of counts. The CDR3 is CASSQQGRNQPQHF. CDR3 sequence (DNA): TGCGCCAGCAGCCAGCAGGGGCGGAATCAGCCCCAGCATTTT. The chain employs TRBV4-1 and TRBJ1-5, with D perhaps matching TRBD1 (6 bases). The germline V and J ends were trimmed by 3 bases and 4 bases, with 10 bases remaining between them. The CDR3 length is 14 residues. The germline gives CDR1 MGHRA, CDR2 YSYEKL.

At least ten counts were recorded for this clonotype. This chain's CDR3 is CASSKTPGTGARNEQYF. CDR3 nucleotides: TGTGCCAGCAGTAAAACCCCCGGGACAGGGGCTCGGAACGAGCAGTACTTC. The gene calls are TRBV6-2 or TRBV6-3 and TRBJ2-7; 10 bases line up with TRBD1. Per germline, CDR1 MNHEY and CDR2 SVGEGT. The V segment lost 5 bases and the J segment 5 bases; nucleotides outside the gene matches: 15. The CDR3 totals 17 residues.

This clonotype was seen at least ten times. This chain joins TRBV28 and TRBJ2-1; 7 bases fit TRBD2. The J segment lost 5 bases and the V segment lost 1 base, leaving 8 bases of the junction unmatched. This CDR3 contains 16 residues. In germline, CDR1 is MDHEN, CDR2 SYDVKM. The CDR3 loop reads CASSLFGLAEHNEQFF. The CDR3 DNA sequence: TGTGCCAGCAGTTTATTTGGCCTAGCGGAGCACAATGAGCAGTTCTTC.

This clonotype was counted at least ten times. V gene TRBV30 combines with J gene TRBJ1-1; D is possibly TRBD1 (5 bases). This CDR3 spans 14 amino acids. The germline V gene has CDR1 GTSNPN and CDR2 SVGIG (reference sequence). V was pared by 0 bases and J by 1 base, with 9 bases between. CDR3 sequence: CAWSVGAGNTEAFF. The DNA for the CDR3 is TGTGCCTGGAGTGTAGGGGCCGGGAACACTGAAGCTTTCTTT.

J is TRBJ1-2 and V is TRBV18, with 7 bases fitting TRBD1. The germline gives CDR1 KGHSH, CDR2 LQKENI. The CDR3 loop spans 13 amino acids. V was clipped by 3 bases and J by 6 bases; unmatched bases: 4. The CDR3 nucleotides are TGTGCCAGCTCACCGGCGACAGGGAATGGCTACACCTTC. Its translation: CASSPATGNGYTF.